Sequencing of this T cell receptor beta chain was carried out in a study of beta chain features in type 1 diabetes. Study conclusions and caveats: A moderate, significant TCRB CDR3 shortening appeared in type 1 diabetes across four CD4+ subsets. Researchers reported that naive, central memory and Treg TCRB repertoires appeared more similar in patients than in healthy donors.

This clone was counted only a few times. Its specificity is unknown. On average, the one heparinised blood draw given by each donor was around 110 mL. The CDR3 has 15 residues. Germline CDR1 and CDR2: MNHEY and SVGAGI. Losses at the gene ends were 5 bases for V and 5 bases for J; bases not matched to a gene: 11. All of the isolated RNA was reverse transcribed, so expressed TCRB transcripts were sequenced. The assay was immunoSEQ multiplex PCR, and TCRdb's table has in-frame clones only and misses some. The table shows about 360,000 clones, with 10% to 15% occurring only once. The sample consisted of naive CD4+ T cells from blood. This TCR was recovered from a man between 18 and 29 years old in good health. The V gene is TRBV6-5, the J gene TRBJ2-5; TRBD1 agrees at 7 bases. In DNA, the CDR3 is TGTGCCAGCAGTAAATCCGGGACAGAAGTGGAGACCCAGTACTTC. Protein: CASSKSGTEVETQYF.